One TCR beta chain is described in this entry. The entry originates in a study of cytomegalovirus exposure and HLA in healthy donors. A multiplex PCR was run with 60 Vbeta primers and 13 Jbeta primers. Method: immunoSEQ multiplex PCR; TCRdb's copy keeps in-frame clones and lacks some. The sample has around 130,000 clones. The clonotype was recovered from a woman aged 40 to 50 in good health and CMV-seronegative. What was sequenced was PBMCs.

The CDR3 reads CASSSSGVYNEQFF. CDR3 nucleotide sequence: TGCGCCAGCAGCTCTAGCGGGGTTTACAATGAGCAGTTCTTC. The genes are TRBV5-1 and TRBJ2-1; 9 bases map to TRBD2. Germline CDR1 SGHRS, CDR2 YFSETQ. Trimming took 3 bases from V and 4 from J; bases not matched to a gene: 2. The CDR3 length is 14 residues. Based on the CDR3 plus reference TRBV5-1 and TRBJ2-1, the full variable domain is KAGVTQTPRYLIKTRGQQVTLSCSPISGHRSVSWYQQTPGQGLQFLFEYFSETQRNKGNFPGRFSGRQFSNSRSEMNVSTLELGDSALYLCASSSSGVYNEQFFGPGTRLTVL.